Sequencing of this T cell receptor (beta chain) was carried out in a study of T cell clonotyping in hematopoietic cell transplantation. On the study more broadly: Recipients' pretransplant samples followed cytoreduction.

Time point given: recipient sample about 28 days before transplant, after cytoreduction. The study's findings and limits: Higher Inverse Simpson Index values in graft donor and pretransplant recipient predicted broader posttransplant TCR diversity. At the given depth, recipient repertoires were over 95% de novo clonotypes. After transplant, recipient diversity fell while pathologically expanded clonotypes grew through day 180.

CDR1 and CDR2 (germline): MNHNY, SVGAGI (reference sequence). There are 15 residues in the CDR3. V dropped 0 bases and J dropped 5; count of bases not matched to a gene: 4. TCRdb's table, derived via immunoSEQ multiplex PCR, lists solely in-frame clones and lacks some. The data contain tens of thousands of clones, approximately 90% of them seen just once; the ten biggest clones take up 4.5% to 6.5%. For this clone: The antigen is not known.

Sequenced here: peripheral blood mononuclear cells, sampled before stem cell transplant. The source of this sequence is a man aged 55 to 70 with biphenotypic leukemia. Some clones in this sample may be carry-over from other donors' samples. The chain combines TRBV6-6 with TRBJ1-5; 7 positions agree with TRBD1. The DNA for the CDR3 is TGTGCCAGCAGTTACTCAGGGGGCCAGGATCAGCCCCAGCATTTT. It is translated as CASSYSGGQDQPQHF.